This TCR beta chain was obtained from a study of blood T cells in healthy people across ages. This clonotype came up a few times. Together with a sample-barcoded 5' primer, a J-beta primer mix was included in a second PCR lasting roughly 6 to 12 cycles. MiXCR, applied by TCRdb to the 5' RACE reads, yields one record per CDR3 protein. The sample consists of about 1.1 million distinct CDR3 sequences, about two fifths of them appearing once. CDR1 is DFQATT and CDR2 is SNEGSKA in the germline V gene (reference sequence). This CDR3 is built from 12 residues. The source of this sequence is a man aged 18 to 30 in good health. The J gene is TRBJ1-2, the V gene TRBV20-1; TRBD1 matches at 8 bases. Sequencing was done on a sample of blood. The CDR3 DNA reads TGCGCGGGCAGGGGGCAAGGCTATGGCTACACCTTC. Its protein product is CAGRGQGYGYTF.